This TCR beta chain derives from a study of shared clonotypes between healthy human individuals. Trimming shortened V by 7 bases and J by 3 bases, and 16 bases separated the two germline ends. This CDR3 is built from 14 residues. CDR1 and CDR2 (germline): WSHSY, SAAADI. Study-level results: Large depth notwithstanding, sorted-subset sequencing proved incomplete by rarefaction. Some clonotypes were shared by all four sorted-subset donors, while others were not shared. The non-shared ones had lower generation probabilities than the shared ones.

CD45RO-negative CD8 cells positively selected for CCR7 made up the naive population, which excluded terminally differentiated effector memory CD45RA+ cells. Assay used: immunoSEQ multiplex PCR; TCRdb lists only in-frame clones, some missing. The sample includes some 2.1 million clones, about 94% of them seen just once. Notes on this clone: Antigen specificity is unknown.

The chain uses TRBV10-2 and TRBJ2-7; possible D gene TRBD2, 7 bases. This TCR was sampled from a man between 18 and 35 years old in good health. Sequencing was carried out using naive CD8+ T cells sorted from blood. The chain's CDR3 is CASTGGPAGYEQYF. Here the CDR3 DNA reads TGCGCCAGCACCGGGGGGCCAGCGGGCTACGAGCAGTACTTC.